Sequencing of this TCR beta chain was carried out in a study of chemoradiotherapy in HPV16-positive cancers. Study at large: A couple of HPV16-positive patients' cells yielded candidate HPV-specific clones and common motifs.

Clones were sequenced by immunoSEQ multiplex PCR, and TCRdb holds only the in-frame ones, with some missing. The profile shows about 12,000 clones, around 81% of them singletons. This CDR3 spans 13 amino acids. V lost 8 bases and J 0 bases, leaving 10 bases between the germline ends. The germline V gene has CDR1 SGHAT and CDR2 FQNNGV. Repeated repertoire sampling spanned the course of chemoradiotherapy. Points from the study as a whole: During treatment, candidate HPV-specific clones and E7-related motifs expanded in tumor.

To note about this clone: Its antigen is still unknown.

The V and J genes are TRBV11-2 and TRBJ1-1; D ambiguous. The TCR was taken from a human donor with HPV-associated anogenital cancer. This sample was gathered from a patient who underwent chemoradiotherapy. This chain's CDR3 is CASRIGLNTEAFF. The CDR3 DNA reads TGTGCCAGCCGAATTGGGTTGAACACTGAAGCTTTCTTT.